A single sample is the source of the 23 T cell receptor beta chains below, sequenced in a study of spatial heterogeneity in lung cancer. TCRdb reanalysed the 5' RACE reads using MiXCR and keeps one entry per CDR3 protein. The table shows approximately 40,000 distinct CDR3 sequences, with approximately 6.5% occurring only once. Time point given: sample taken at primary tumor resection. The study sequenced unsorted whole RNA from tumor, nontumor lung or frozen PBMC. The sequences come from PBMCs, collected at surgery. The receptors come from a female donor with early-stage non-small cell lung cancer.

In this sample, this clonotype turned up many times. The chain couples TRBV7-9 to TRBJ2-3; either TRBD1 or TRBD2 may fit D (6 bases each). Germline values: CDR1 SEHNR, CDR2 FQNEAQ (reference sequence). The CDR3 contains 13 residues. V was trimmed by 10 bases and J by 2 bases, leaving 13 bases between them. The chain's CDR3 is CANRGPPTDTQYF. DNA of the CDR3: TGTGCCAACCGGGGGCCCCCCACAGATACGCAGTATTTT.

This clonotype has a handful of counts. V and J are TRBV4-1 and TRBJ1-3; D not certain. CDR1 is MGHRA and CDR2 is YSYEKL in the germline V gene. The V end was cut by 1 base, the J end by 4 bases, with 2 bases between. The CDR3 extends over 12 amino acids. In DNA form, the CDR3 reads TGCGCCAGCAGCCAAGTAGGAAACACCATATATTTT. Translating gives CASSQVGNTIYF.

This clonotype was detected many times. The V gene is TRBV20-1, the J gene TRBJ1-1, with D possibly being TRBD1 (5 bases). Trimming removed 0 bases at V and 3 bases at J, with 11 bases between. The germline V gene has CDR1 DFQATT and CDR2 SNEGSKA (reference sequence). CDR3 length: 14 amino acids. The CDR3: CSARESQGHTEAFF. Written as DNA, the CDR3 is TGCAGTGCTAGAGAAAGTCAGGGTCACACTGAAGCTTTCTTT.

In its sample, this clonotype was seen many times. The chain is built from TRBV28 and TRBJ2-4, with D unclear. CDR3 length: 15 residues. Germline V CDR1 and CDR2: MDHEN, SYDVKM. The V end lost 5 bases, the J end lost 0 bases, and 11 bases lay between the germline ends. This CDR3 reads CASSLDFLAKNIQYF. CDR3 DNA: TGTGCCAGCAGTCTCGATTTCCTAGCCAAAAACATTCAGTACTTC.

This clonotype showed up many times. V usage is TRBV20-1 and J usage is TRBJ1-1; maybe TRBD1 (5 bases). V lost 3 bases, J lost 1 base, and 12 bases lay in between. Germline assignment: CDR1 DFQATT and CDR2 SNEGSKA (reference sequence). CDR3 length: 14 residues. CDR3 sequence: CSASPRDENTEAFF. In DNA form, the CDR3 reads TGCAGTGCTAGCCCCCGGGACGAGAACACTGAAGCTTTCTTT.

This clonotype was counted many times. The V and J genes are TRBV5-1 and TRBJ2-5; D possibly corresponds to TRBD2 (6 bases). CDR1 and CDR2 (germline): SGHRS, YFSETQ. The CDR3 extends over 14 amino acids. Trimming took 1 base from V and 4 from J, leaving 11 bases between them. CDR3 nucleotides: TGCGCCAGCAGCTTGACTAGCACCGGAGAGACCCAGTACTTC. This gives the protein CASSLTSTGETQYF.

This clonotype has at least ten counts. The DNA of the CDR3 is TGCGCCAGCAGCTTACAAGTCACCGGGGAGCTGTTTTTT. Its translation is CASSLQVTGELFF. The chain is built from TRBV4-3 and TRBJ2-2, with D hard to call. Germline assignment: CDR1 LGHNA and CDR2 YSLEER. V was shortened by 5 bases and J by 4 bases, with 8 bases between the two germline ends. This CDR3 has 13 amino acids.

This clonotype was recorded many times. The chain couples TRBV5-1 to TRBJ1-1, with TRBD1 as a possible D gene (6 bases). Germline V gene data show CDR1 as SGHRS and CDR2 as YFSETQ. V lost 0 bases and J lost 4, with 13 bases in between. CDR3 length: 15 amino acids. CDR3 sequence: CASSLAFTGSTEAFF. DNA for the CDR3: TGCGCCAGCAGCTTGGCCTTCACAGGGAGCACTGAAGCTTTCTTT.

This clonotype was detected ten times or more. The rearrangement links TRBV2 to TRBJ2-5, with 7 bases lining up with TRBD2. Germline-derived CDR1 and CDR2 are SNHLY and FYNNEI. This CDR3 is 12 amino acids long. V lost 9 bases and J lost 4; bases outside the gene matches: 5. The chain's CDR3 is CASGLVVETQYF. DNA for the CDR3: TGTGCCAGTGGACTAGTGGTAGAGACCCAGTACTTC. The full variable domain, its missing parts supplied by reference TRBV2 and TRBJ2-5, is EPEVTQTPSHQVTQMGQEVILRCVPISNHLYFYWYRQILGQKVEFLVSFYNNEISEKSEIFDDQFSVERPDGSNFTLKIRSTKLEDSAMYFCASGLVVETQYFGPGTRLLVL.

This clonotype was seen repeatedly, ten times or more. The chain has TRBV21-1 and TRBJ2-7; the listed D gene, TRBD1, was not tested against the DNA. TRBV21-1 is tagged as a pseudogene. The CDR3 spans 16 residues. The CDR3 sequence: CASSKADRPFSYEQYF. The CDR3 bases are TGTGCCAGCAGCAAAGCGGACAGGCCCTTCTCCTACGAGCAGTACTTC.

This clonotype was counted ten times or more. This chain links TRBV7-9 with TRBJ2-4; no reliable D call. V lost 5 bases to trimming and J lost 1 base, with 15 bases between them. Germline loops: CDR1 SEHNR, CDR2 FQNEAQ (reference sequence). The CDR3 contains 16 residues. The chain's CDR3 is CASSPGPIAAKNIQYF. DNA of the CDR3: TGTGCCAGCAGCCCTGGACCAATCGCGGCCAAAAACATTCAGTACTTC.

This clonotype has at least ten counts. The rearrangement uses TRBV3-1 and TRBJ1-5, with a weak D call TRBD1 (5 bases). This CDR3 has 13 amino acids. The germline CDR1 and CDR2 sequences are LGHDT and YNNKEL (reference sequence). Trimming left V 3 bases short and J 6 bases short, with 9 bases between. The CDR3 DNA reads as TGTGCCAGCAGCCAGGATAGGGGTCAGCCCCAGCATTTT. Its translation: CASSQDRGQPQHF.

The V call is TRBV5-5, the J call TRBJ1-2; possible D gene TRBD1, 6 bases. Trimming cost V 4 bases and J 11 bases, with 21 bases left between them. Germline lookup yields CDR1 SGHKS and CDR2 YYEKEE (reference sequence). The CDR3 has 14 amino acids. The DNA for the CDR3 is TGTGCCAGCAGCCTCTCTCAAGTGGGGGCTATTTACACCTTC. Amino acid sequence: CASSLSQVGAIYTF.

The V call is TRBV12-3 or TRBV12-4, the J call TRBJ2-1; 9 bases map to TRBD1. The CDR3 sequence is 16 residues long. Trimming took 4 bases from V and 7 from J; bases not matched to a gene: 11. The CDR3 reads CASSYYGTGRKNEQFF. CDR3 nucleotide sequence: TGTGCCAGCAGTTACTACGGGACAGGGAGGAAGAATGAGCAGTTCTTC.

The gene calls are TRBV20-1 and TRBJ2-3; 10 bases line up with TRBD2. Germline V gene data show CDR1 as DFQATT and CDR2 as SNEGSKA (reference sequence). The CDR3 extends over 15 amino acids. After removal of 0 bases from V and 4 bases from J, the junction contained 4 bases not matched to a gene. The CDR3 DNA follows: TGCAGTGCTAGAGATCCGAGCGGGGGGGCAGATACGCAGTATTTT. Its translation: CSARDPSGGADTQYF.

Many counts were recorded for this clonotype. The J gene is TRBJ2-3, the V gene TRBV20-1; tentative D call: TRBD2 (6 bases). Germline V lookup: CDR1 DFQATT, CDR2 SNEGSKA (reference sequence). Trimming shortened V by 5 bases and J by 2 bases, and 14 bases separated the two germline ends. The CDR3 loop spans 14 amino acids. DNA for the CDR3: TGCAGTGCTTTTCGGGGCGGGAACACAGATACGCAGTATTTT. Translated: CSAFRGGNTDTQYF.

At least ten counts were recorded for this clonotype. The CDR3 region is CASSLASDRVHQETQYF. The CDR3 coding sequence is TGTGCCAGCAGCTTAGCTTCGGACAGGGTCCACCAAGAGACCCAGTACTTC. The chain joins TRBV7-9 to TRBJ2-5; TRBD1 matches at 8 bases. V lost 0 bases to trimming and J lost 0 bases; unmatched junction nucleotides: 6. The germline CDR1 and CDR2 sequences are SEHNR and FQNEAQ (reference sequence). The CDR3 sequence is 17 residues long.

The V and J genes are TRBV5-1 and TRBJ2-3, with TRBD1 as a possible D gene (5 bases). V lost 2 bases, J lost 7 bases, and 8 bases lay in between. This CDR3 region has 12 residues. CDR1 is SGHRS, CDR2 YFSETQ, per germline. Written as DNA, the CDR3 is TGCGCCAGCAGCTTTTCAGGGAATACGCAGTATTTT. This encodes CASSFSGNTQYF.

This clonotype was counted at least ten times. This chain joins TRBV7-8 and TRBJ1-5, with D uncertain. Trimming left V 1 base short and J 6 bases short, with 16 bases between. CDR1 and CDR2 (germline): SGHVS, FQNEAQ. This CDR3 has 16 residues. The CDR3 DNA is TGTGCCAGCAGCTTAGACCGGTCACCGAGGCGTCAGCCCCAGCATTTT. It encodes CASSLDRSPRRQPQHF.

There are many counts of this clonotype. The DNA for the CDR3 is TGTGCCAGCAGTTTAGCCCTAAACACAGATACGCAGTATTTT. This codes for CASSLALNTDTQYF. The chain has TRBV12-3 or TRBV12-4 and TRBJ2-3; D remains ambiguous. Trimming removed 0 bases at V and 2 bases at J, with 6 bases between. This CDR3 has 14 amino acids.

In its sample, this clonotype was seen a few times. The V gene is TRBV7-3, the J gene TRBJ2-7; D is uncertain. CDR1 SGHTA and CDR2 FQGTGA come from the germline V gene. The CDR3 consists of 13 residues. The V end was cut by 8 bases, the J end by 9 bases, with 20 bases between. The CDR3 sequence is CASGAGPASSQYF. DNA of the CDR3: TGTGCCAGCGGCGCAGGACCTGCCTCATCGCAGTACTTC.

This clonotype was picked up many times. V and J are TRBV11-2 and TRBJ2-3, with 14 bases fitting TRBD2. Germline V lookup: CDR1 SGHAT, CDR2 FQNNGV. J gave up 2 bases and V 5 bases, and 6 bases lay outside the gene matches. This CDR3 has 17 residues. The CDR3 loop reads CASSRGLAGGPTDTQYF. CDR3 in DNA: TGTGCCAGCAGCCGAGGACTAGCGGGGGGCCCCACAGATACGCAGTATTTT.

This clonotype has a handful of counts. The J gene is TRBJ1-2, the V gene TRBV7-2; tentatively, D is TRBD1 (5 bases). Germline CDR1 and CDR2: SGHTA and FQGNSA. Trimming took off 4 bases at V and 2 bases at J, with 14 bases between the two ends. The CDR3 runs to 15 residues. CDR3 residues: CASSSRAGPNYGYTF. CDR3 DNA: TGTGCCAGCAGCTCACGCGCAGGGCCGAACTATGGCTACACCTTC. Drawing the rest from reference TRBV7-2 and TRBJ1-2, the complete variable domain is GAGVSQSPSNKVTEKGKDVELRCDPISGHTALYWYRQSLGQGLEFLIYFQGNSAPDKSGLPSDRFSAERTGGSVSTLTIQRTQQEDSAVYLCASSSRAGPNYGYTFGSGTRLTVV.